Below, 25 T cell receptor beta chains from the same sample are listed, as sequenced in a study of response to subunit inactivated influenza vaccine. TCRdb reanalysed the RT-PCR reads using MiXCR and keeps one entry per CDR3 protein. In the table there are approximately 530,000 distinct CDR3 sequences, approximately 13% of which are singletons. Material: PBMCs from blood, obtained about 6 weeks after vaccination. The receptors were gathered from a man aged 45-60 years who received an inactivated influenza vaccine.

This clonotype was seen at least ten times. This chain uses TRBV2 with TRBJ2-3; D not certain. The CDR3 has 17 amino acids. Germline V gene data show CDR1 as SNHLY and CDR2 as FYNNEI. Trimming removed 6 bases at V and 3 bases at J, with 22 bases between. CDR3 amino acids: CASRIRIPGESTDTQYF. The CDR3 region has the DNA TGTGCCAGCAGGATCCGAATCCCAGGAGAGAGTACAGATACGCAGTATTTT.

The chain carries TRBV10-3 and TRBJ2-4; D is unclear. V was shortened by 2 bases and J by 3 bases, with 20 bases between the two germline ends. CDR3 size: 18 residues. The germline V gene has CDR1 ENHRY and CDR2 SYGVKD. The DNA of the CDR3 is TGTGCCATCAGTGAGGATTCCGTCTGGTTAAAGGTCAAAAACATTCAGTACTTC. It specifies CAISEDSVWLKVKNIQYF.

The table lists this clonotype with many counts. The chain recombines TRBV7-8 with TRBJ2-7; TRBD1 matches at 8 bases. This CDR3 contains 16 residues. With V trimmed by 1 base and J by 3 bases, 8 bases remained unmatched. Germline CDR1 and CDR2: SGHVS and FQNEAQ. The CDR3 loop reads CASSLGAWDRLYEQYF. In DNA form, the CDR3 reads TGTGCCAGCAGCTTAGGGGCTTGGGACAGGCTCTACGAGCAGTACTTC.

This clonotype was seen more than once but under ten times. The genes are TRBV12-3 or TRBV12-4 and TRBJ2-7, with TRBD1 matching 7 bases. Trimming removed 6 bases from V and 0 bases from J; junction bases left unmatched: 14. This CDR3 comprises 17 residues. Here the CDR3 DNA reads TGTGCCAGCAGCCAACGAAGCTGGGCAGGGGGCTCCTACGAGCAGTACTTC. This encodes CASSQRSWAGGSYEQYF.

This clonotype was seen ten or more times. The chain links TRBV6-2 or TRBV6-3 to TRBJ2-7, with TRBD2 matching over 8 bases. The V gene end was trimmed by 6 bases and the J gene end by 2 bases; junction bases not matched to a gene: 9. Looked up from germline, CDR1 is MNHEY and CDR2 is SVGEGT. The CDR3 totals 15 residues. This CDR3 reads CASSAASGGAYEQYF. The CDR3 DNA is TGTGCCAGCAGCGCCGCCAGCGGGGGAGCCTACGAGCAGTACTTC.

This clonotype appeared a few times. The chain is built from TRBV11-2 and TRBJ2-3; 16 bases line up with TRBD2. Germline V gives CDR1 SGHAT, CDR2 FQNNGV. The CDR3 runs to 20 residues. The ends lost 6 bases at V and 5 bases at J; junction bases unmatched: 17. CDR3 region: CASSSSRTGTSGRAIDTQYF. The CDR3 coding sequence is TGTGCCAGCAGTTCCAGTCGAACCGGGACTAGCGGGAGGGCCATAGATACGCAGTATTTT.

V and J are TRBV7-2 and TRBJ2-1; D is undetermined. Germline-derived CDR1 and CDR2 are SGHTA and FQGNSA. The CDR3 has 14 amino acids. V was clipped by 2 bases and J by 8 bases, with 13 bases between them. The CDR3: CASSLNAGGDEQFF. As DNA, the CDR3 is TGTGCCAGCAGCTTAAACGCTGGTGGGGATGAGCAGTTCTTC.

In its sample, this clonotype was seen a few times. CDR3 sequence (DNA): TGTGCCAGCTCACCCTCCAGGGGGCAGGGCTATGGCTACACCTTC. It encodes CASSPSRGQGYGYTF. This chain connects TRBV18 to TRBJ1-2; 8 bases agree with TRBD1. The CDR3 totals 15 residues. CDR1 and CDR2 from the germline V gene are KGHSH and LQKENI. The V and J ends lost 3 bases and 4 bases, in that order; junction bases with no gene match: 7.

The chain carries TRBV7-8 and TRBJ2-1; the match to TRBD2 covers 9 bases. The CDR3 is made up of 16 amino acids. The germline V gene has CDR1 SGHVS and CDR2 FQNEAQ. After removal of 7 bases from V and 4 bases from J, the junction contained 11 bases not matched to a gene. The CDR3: CASNPRWTSEYNEQFF. CDR3 DNA: TGTGCCAGCAACCCTCGATGGACTAGCGAATACAATGAGCAGTTCTTC.

The rearrangement uses TRBV20-1 and TRBJ2-1; D is unclear. CDR1 and CDR2 from the germline V gene are DFQATT and SNEGSKA (reference sequence). V lost 5 bases and J 15 bases, leaving 11 bases between the germline ends. This CDR3 comprises 9 residues. CDR3 DNA: TGCAGTGCTCCCCGCTCGGGGTTCTTC. Encoded protein: CSAPRSGFF.

Ten or more counts support this clonotype. The gene calls are TRBV7-2 and TRBJ2-3, with D unclear. V gave up 5 bases and J gave up 8 bases, with 17 bases separating them. This CDR3 is 14 amino acids long. Germline loops: CDR1 SGHTA, CDR2 FQGNSA. The CDR3 bases are TGTGCCAGCAGCGCCCGCCACCTGATCGGTACGCAGTATTTT. Translating it yields CASSARHLIGTQYF.

This clonotype was recorded a few times. J is TRBJ2-7 and V is TRBV7-2, with D possibly matching TRBD2 (5 bases). Germline lookup yields CDR1 SGHTA and CDR2 FQGNSA. The CDR3 length is 14 residues. Trimming left V 5 bases short and J 4 bases short, with 15 bases between. The CDR3 loop is CASSNRDGLYEQYF. The CDR3 DNA reads TGTGCCAGCAGCAACCGGGATGGCCTTTACGAGCAGTACTTC.

This clonotype has ten or more counts. This chain uses TRBV5-1 with TRBJ2-7, with unresolved D. The CDR3 is made up of 12 amino acids. Germline V CDR1 and CDR2: SGHRS, YFSETQ. V lost 3 bases and J 6 bases, leaving 10 bases between the germline ends. CDR3 amino acids: CASSSDEVEQYF. The CDR3 nucleotides read TGCGCCAGCAGCTCGGACGAAGTCGAGCAGTACTTC. Drawing the rest from reference TRBV5-1 and TRBJ2-7, the complete variable domain is KAGVTQTPRYLIKTRGQQVTLSCSPISGHRSVSWYQQTPGQGLQFLFEYFSETQRNKGNFPGRFSGRQFSNSRSEMNVSTLELGDSALYLCASSSDEVEQYFGPGTRLTVT.

This clonotype was detected only a few times. The chain couples TRBV28 to TRBJ2-7; no reliable D call. There are 14 residues in the CDR3. The ends were cut back, 1 base at V and 2 bases at J, with 9 bases in the middle. CDR1 and CDR2 (germline): MDHEN, SYDVKM. Written as DNA, the CDR3 is TGTGCCAGCAGTTTATCCCAAGCCCCCTACGAGCAGTACTTC. It translates to CASSLSQAPYEQYF.

This clonotype appeared a few times. The V and J genes are TRBV3-1 and TRBJ2-7, with D possibly matching TRBD2 (6 bases). The CDR3 has 15 amino acids. Germline V CDR1 and CDR2: LGHDT, YNNKEL (reference sequence). The germline V and J ends were trimmed by 1 base and 4 bases, with 14 bases remaining between them. The CDR3 DNA is TGTGCCAGCAGCCAAGCTCGGAGGGCCGTATACGAGCAGTACTTC. It translates to CASSQARRAVYEQYF.

This clonotype was picked up a small number of times. The V call is TRBV25-1, the J call TRBJ2-3, with a possible D match to TRBD1 (8 bases). Germline CDR1 reads MGHDK; CDR2 reads SYGVNS. Trimming shortened V by 8 bases and J by 3 bases, and 27 bases separated the two germline ends. The CDR3 is 18 residues long. This CDR3 reads CASPPPGAGGGRTDTQYF. The CDR3 coding sequence is TGTGCCAGCCCGCCCCCCGGGGCAGGGGGCGGGAGAACAGATACGCAGTATTTT.

J is TRBJ2-3 and V is TRBV5-1, with 8 bases identical to TRBD2. Germline CDR1 is SGHRS and CDR2 is YFSETQ. The CDR3 covers 16 residues. Unmatched junction bases numbered 14, after V lost 6 bases and J lost 5 bases. The CDR3 loop reads CASKDGRARSGDTQYF. As DNA, the CDR3 is TGCGCCAGCAAGGACGGGAGGGCCCGTTCCGGAGATACGCAGTATTTT.

This clonotype showed up just a few times. The rearrangement joins TRBV20-1 to TRBJ2-4; possible D gene TRBD2, 7 bases. The V gene's germline CDR1 is DFQATT and CDR2 SNEGSKA (reference sequence). Between the trimmed V and J ends, which lost 3 bases and 1 base, there was a span of 10 bases. CDR3 length equals 14 residues. The CDR3 loop is CSASRGGAKNIQYF. For the CDR3, the DNA is TGCAGTGCTAGTAGGGGGGGTGCCAAAAACATTCAGTACTTC.

The V gene is TRBV25-1, the J gene TRBJ1-5, with D possibly TRBD1 on 5 matching bases. This CDR3 spans 14 amino acids. Germline V lookup: CDR1 MGHDK, CDR2 SYGVNS. V lost 8 bases and J 4 bases, leaving 15 bases between the germline ends. CDR3 sequence reads: CASPGRGVNQPQHF. DNA of the CDR3: TGTGCCAGCCCCGGTAGGGGCGTAAATCAGCCCCAGCATTTT.

The rearrangement uses TRBV28 and TRBJ2-3; 8 nucleotides align to TRBD2. The V gene end was trimmed by 3 bases and the J gene end by 4 bases; junction bases not matched to a gene: 6. The CDR3 is made up of 15 amino acids. CDR1 is MDHEN and CDR2 is SYDVKM in the germline V gene. CDR3: CASSFPAGGPDTQYF. Written as DNA, the CDR3 is TGTGCCAGCAGTTTTCCGGCGGGGGGCCCAGATACGCAGTATTTT.

J is TRBJ2-3 and V is TRBV27; 9 bases are a match to TRBD1. V dropped 5 bases and J dropped 1; count of bases not matched to a gene: 4. The CDR3 length is 15 residues. The germline gives CDR1 MNHEY, CDR2 SMNVEV (reference sequence). CDR3 DNA: TGTGCCAGCAGTGACAGACAGGGGGGCACAGATACGCAGTATTTT. As protein: CASSDRQGGTDTQYF.

The V call is TRBV29-1, the J call TRBJ1-1, with D unclear. The ends were cut back, 6 bases at V and 1 base at J, with 12 bases in the middle. Germline assignment: CDR1 SQVTM and CDR2 ANQGSEA. This CDR3 is 13 amino acids long. Here the CDR3 reads CSVDFGTNTEAFF. CDR3 DNA: TGCAGCGTGGACTTCGGCACGAACACTGAAGCTTTCTTT.

In the case of this clonotype: A much larger clone differs from this one at a single base, so this may be a read error. The chain has TRBV20-1 and TRBJ2-5; 10 nucleotides line up with TRBD2. This CDR3 is built from 15 residues. Germline CDR1 is DFQATT and CDR2 is SNEGSKA (reference sequence). The CDR3 sequence: CCAGLLAGVEETQYF. DNA of the CDR3: TGCTGTGCTGGTCTTCTAGCGGGGGTAGAAGAGACCCAGTACTTC.

This clonotype showed up just a few times. One end of the junction fails to match germline, which may point to a read error. The chain is built from TRBV7-2 and TRBJ1-4, with D perhaps matching TRBD1 (6 bases). The CDR3 runs 13 residues. CDR1 is SGHTA and CDR2 is FQGNSA in the germline V gene. The CDR3: CASSSTWTAPAVF. In DNA form, the CDR3 reads TGTGCCAGCAGCTCAACTTGGACAGCTCCCGCGGTTTTT. The full variable domain, its missing parts supplied by reference TRBV7-2 and TRBJ1-4, is GAGVSQSPSNKVTEKGKDVELRCDPISGHTALYWYRQSLGQGLEFLIYFQGNSAPDKSGLPSDRFSAERTGGSVSTLTIQRTQQEDSAVYLCASSSTWTAPAVFGSGTQLSVL.

The rearrangement links TRBV7-9 to TRBJ2-7; unclear D gene. CDR3 length equals 15 residues. Germline V gene sequence: CDR1 SEHNR, CDR2 FQNEAQ (reference sequence). V was shortened by 5 bases and J by 1 base, with 15 bases between the two germline ends. CDR3 sequence (DNA): TGTGCCAGCAGCCCGGATTCATGGGTATCCTACGAGCAGTACTTC. Protein sequence: CASSPDSWVSYEQYF.